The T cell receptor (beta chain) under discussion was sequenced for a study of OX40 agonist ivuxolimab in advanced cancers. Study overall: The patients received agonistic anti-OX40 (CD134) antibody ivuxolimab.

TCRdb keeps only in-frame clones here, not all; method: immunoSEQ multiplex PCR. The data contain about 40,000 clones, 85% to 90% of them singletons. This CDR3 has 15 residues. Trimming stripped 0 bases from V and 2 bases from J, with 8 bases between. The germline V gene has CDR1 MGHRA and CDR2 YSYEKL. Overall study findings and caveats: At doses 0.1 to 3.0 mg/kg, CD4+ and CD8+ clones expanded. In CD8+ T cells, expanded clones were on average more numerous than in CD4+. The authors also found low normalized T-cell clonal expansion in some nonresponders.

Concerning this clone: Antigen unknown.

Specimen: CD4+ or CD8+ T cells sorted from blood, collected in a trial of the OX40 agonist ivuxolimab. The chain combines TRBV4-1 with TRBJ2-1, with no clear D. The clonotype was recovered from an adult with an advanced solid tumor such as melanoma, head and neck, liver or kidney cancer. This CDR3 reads CASSQDGGTYNEQFF. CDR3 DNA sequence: TGCGCCAGCAGCCAAGATGGCGGAACCTACAATGAGCAGTTCTTC.